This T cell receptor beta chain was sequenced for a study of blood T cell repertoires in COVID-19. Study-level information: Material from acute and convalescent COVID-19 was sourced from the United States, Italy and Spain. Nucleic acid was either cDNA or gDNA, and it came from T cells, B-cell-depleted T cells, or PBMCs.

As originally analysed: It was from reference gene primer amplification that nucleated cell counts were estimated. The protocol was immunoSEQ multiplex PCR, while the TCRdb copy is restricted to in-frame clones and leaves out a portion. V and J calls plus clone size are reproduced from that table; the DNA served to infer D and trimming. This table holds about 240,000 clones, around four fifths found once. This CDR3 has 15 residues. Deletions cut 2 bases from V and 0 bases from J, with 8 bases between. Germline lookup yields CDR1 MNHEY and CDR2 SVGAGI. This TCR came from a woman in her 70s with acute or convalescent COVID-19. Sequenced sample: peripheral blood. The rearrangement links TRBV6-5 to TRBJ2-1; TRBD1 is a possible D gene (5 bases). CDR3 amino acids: CASSYDRGSYNEQFF. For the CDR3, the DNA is TGTGCCAGCAGTTACGACAGAGGCTCCTACAATGAGCAGTTCTTC.